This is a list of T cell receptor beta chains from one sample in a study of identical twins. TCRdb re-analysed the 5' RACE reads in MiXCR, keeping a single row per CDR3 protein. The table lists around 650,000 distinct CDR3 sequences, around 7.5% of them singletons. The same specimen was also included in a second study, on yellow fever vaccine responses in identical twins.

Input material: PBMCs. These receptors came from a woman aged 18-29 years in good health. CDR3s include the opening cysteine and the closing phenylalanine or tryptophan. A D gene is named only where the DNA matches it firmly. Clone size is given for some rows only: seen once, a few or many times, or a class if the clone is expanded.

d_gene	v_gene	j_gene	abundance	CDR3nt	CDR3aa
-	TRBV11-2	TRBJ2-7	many	TGTGCCAGCAGTTATAGTAAGAGGAGCTCCTACGAGCAGTACTTC	CASSYSKRSSYEQYF
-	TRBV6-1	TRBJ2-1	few	TGTGCCAGCAGCAAAAAGGAGGGATCCTACAATGAGCAGTTCTTC	CASSKKEGSYNEQFF
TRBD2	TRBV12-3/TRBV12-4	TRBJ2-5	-	TGTGCCAGCAGTCAGCTAGCGGGAGGTGGAGAGACCCAGTACTTC	CASSQLAGGGETQYF
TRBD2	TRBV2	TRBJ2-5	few	TGTGCCAGCAGAAGTACTAGCGGGGGAAAGACCCAGTACTTC	CASRSTSGGKTQYF
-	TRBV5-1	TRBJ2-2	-	TGCGCCAGCAGCTTGATTACAGAGAACACCGGGGAGCTGTTTTTT	CASSLITENTGELFF
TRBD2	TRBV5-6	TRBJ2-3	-	TGTGCCAGCAGCTTGTTGACTAGCGGACCAGATACGCAGTATTTT	CASSLLTSGPDTQYF
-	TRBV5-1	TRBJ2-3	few	TGCGCCAGCAGCTTGGTCGGGAGTATCGTAAACACAGATACGCAGTATTTT	CASSLVGSIVNTDTQYF
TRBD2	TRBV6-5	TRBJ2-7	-	TGTGCCAGCAGTTTCGGGGGGGGGACTAGCGGGAGGGACCAGCAGTACTTC	CASSFGGGTSGRDQQYF
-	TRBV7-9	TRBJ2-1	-	TGTGCCAGCAGCCGGGGGCCGGCGCCAGCCCAAGGGAATGAGCAGTTCTTC	CASSRGPAPAQGNEQFF
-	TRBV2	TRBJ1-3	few	TGTGCCAGCAGTACCGGGATAACCTCTGGAAACACCATATATTTT	CASSTGITSGNTIYF
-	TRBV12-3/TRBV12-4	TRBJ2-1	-	TGTGCCAGCAGTCGGGGGAGGCCGCTTGGGAATGAGCAGTTCTTC	CASSRGRPLGNEQFF
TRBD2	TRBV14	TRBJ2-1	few	TGTGCCAGCAGCCAGATCCCCAGCGGGAACTACAATGAGCAGTTCTTC	CASSQIPSGNYNEQFF
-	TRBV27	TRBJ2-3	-	TGTGCCAGCAGTTCTTGGGGCAGGGAAAGTACAGATACGCAGTATTTT	CASSSWGRESTDTQYF
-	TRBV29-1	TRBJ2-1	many	TGCAGCGTCCCGGTACAATACAATGAGCAGTTCTTC	CSVPVQYNEQFF
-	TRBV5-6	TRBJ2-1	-	TGTGCCAGCAGCCCTCAAGGTTGGCTCAACAATGAGCAGTTCTTC	CASSPQGWLNNEQFF
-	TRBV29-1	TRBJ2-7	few	TGCAGCACCTCAAGGGGCGGCAGCTACGAGCAGTACTTC	CSTSRGGSYEQYF
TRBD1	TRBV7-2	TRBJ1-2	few	TGTGCCAGCAGCCCCTCGGACAGGCGGGTCTATGGCTACACCTTC	CASSPSDRRVYGYTF
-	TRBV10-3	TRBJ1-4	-	TGTGCCATCAGTGATTGGGACAAGATTAATGAAAAACTGTTTTTT	CAISDWDKINEKLFF
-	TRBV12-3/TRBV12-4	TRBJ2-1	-	TGTGCCACCAGCCAGCCGACCCCTTTTACGGGGCCGATCTGGGATGAGCAGTTCTTC	CATSQPTPFTGPIWDEQFF
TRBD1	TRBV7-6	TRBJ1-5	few	TGTGCCAGCAGCTCCGGGACAGGGGCCCAGCCCCAGCATTTT	CASSSGTGAQPQHF
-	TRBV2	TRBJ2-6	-	TGTGCCAGCCAGTCTGGGGCCAACGTCCTGACTTTC	CASQSGANVLTF
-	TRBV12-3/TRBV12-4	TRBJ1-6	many	TGTGCCAGCAGTTTTGGGCAGGGCAATTCACCCCTCCACTTT	CASSFGQGNSPLHF
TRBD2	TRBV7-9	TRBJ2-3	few	TGTGCCAGCAGCTTCCTGGGACCCGGGAGGAGAGATACGCAGTATTTT	CASSFLGPGRRDTQYF
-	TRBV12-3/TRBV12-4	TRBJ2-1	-	TGTGCCAGCCATTCCGGGACTCCACTCCACAATGAGCAGTTCTTC	CASHSGTPLHNEQFF
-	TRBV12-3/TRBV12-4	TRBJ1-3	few	TGTGCCAGCGGACCATATCGAAACACCATATATTTT	CASGPYRNTIYF
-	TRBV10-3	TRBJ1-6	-	TGTGCCATCAGTGTATCTTCACGGGATAATTCACCCCTCCACTTT	CAISVSSRDNSPLHF
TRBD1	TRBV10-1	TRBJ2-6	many	TGCGCCAGCCCCCGTGGGACAGTCCGTTTTCGCTCTGGGGCCAACGTCCTGACTTTC	CASPRGTVRFRSGANVLTF
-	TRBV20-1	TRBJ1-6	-	TGCAGTGCTAGGTGGACCGAGTCCTCACCCCTCCACTTT	CSARWTESSPLHF
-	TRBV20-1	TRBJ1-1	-	TGCAGTGCCGGACGCCAGTTAGTTGAAGCTTTCTTT	CSAGRQLVEAFF
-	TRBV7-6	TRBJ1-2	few	TGTGCCAGCTCCCCGGGCGGATTAAAGTTAGCTAACTATGGCTACACCTTC	CASSPGGLKLANYGYTF
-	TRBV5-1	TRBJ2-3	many	TGCGCCAGCAGCGCCGGTGGACGGGAGGATACGCAGTATTTT	CASSAGGREDTQYF
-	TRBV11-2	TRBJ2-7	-	TGTGCCAGCAGCCTTAGTCAGGGATCTTTCTACGAGCAGTACTTC	CASSLSQGSFYEQYF
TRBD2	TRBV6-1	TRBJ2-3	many	TGTGCCAGCAGTGGACTAGCGTCCACAGATACGCAGTATTTT	CASSGLASTDTQYF
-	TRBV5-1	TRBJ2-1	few	TGCGCCAGCAACCTTTGGGGGAGTGAGCAGTTCTTC	CASNLWGSEQFF
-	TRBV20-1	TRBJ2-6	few	TGCAGTGCTAGTTCCGTATCTGGGGCCAACGTCCTGACTTTC	CSASSVSGANVLTF
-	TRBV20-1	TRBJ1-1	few	TGCAGTGCTAGGACCCAGCGGGGCACTGAAGCTTTCTTT	CSARTQRGTEAFF
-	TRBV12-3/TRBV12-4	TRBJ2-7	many	TGTGCCAGCAGTTTAGTCCCGGCCGAGCAGTACTTC	CASSLVPAEQYF
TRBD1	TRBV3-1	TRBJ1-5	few	TGTGCCAGCAGCCAAGTTGCCGGGACAGGGGCGCGGGTAGGTCAGCCCCAGCATTTT	CASSQVAGTGARVGQPQHF
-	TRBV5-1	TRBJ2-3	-	TGCGCCAGCAGCTTGAGAGAGGGTCCAGATACGCAGTATTTT	CASSLREGPDTQYF
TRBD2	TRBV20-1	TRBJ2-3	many	TGCAGTGCTAGACCCCTTCTAGCGGGGGGGAGTCGAGATACGCAGTATTTT	CSARPLLAGGSRDTQYF
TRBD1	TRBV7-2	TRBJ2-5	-	TGTGCCAGCAGCCGGGACAGGGCCGAAGAGACCCAGTACTTC	CASSRDRAEETQYF
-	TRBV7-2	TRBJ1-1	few	TGTGCCAGCAGCCCCATCCCCTTTGGCGCTGAAGCTTTCTTT	CASSPIPFGAEAFF
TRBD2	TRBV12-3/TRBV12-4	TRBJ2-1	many	TGTGCCAGCAGTTCCATAGCGGGTGAGCAGTTCTTC	CASSSIAGEQFF
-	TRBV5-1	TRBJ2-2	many	TGCGCCAGCAGCTTTCAGGGGATGGACGGGGAGCTGTTTTTT	CASSFQGMDGELFF